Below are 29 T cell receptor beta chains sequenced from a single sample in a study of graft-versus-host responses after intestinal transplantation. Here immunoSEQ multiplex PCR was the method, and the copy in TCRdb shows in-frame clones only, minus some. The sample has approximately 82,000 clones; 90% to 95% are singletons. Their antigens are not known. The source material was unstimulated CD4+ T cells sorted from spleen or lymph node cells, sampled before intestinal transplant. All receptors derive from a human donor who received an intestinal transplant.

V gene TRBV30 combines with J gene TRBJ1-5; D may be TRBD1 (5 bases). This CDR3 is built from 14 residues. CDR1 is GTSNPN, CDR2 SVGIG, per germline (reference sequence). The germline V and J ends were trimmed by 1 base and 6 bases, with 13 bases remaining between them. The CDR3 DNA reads TGTGCCTGGAGTGGCGTCAGGGTGGGTCAGCCCCAGCATTTT. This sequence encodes CAWSGVRVGQPQHF.

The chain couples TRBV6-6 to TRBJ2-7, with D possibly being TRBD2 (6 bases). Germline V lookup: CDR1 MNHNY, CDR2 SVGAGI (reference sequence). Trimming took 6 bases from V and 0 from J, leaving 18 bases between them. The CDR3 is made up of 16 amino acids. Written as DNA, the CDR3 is TGTGCCAGCAGCCAACGTGGGGGGTCAAGCTCCTACGAGCAGTACTTC. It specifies CASSQRGGSSSYEQYF.

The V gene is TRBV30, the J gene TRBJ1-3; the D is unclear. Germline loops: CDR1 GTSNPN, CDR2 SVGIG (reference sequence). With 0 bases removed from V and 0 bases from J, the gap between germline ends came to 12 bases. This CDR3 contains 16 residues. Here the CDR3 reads CAWSVRRHLSGNTIYF. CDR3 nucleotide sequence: TGTGCCTGGAGTGTACGTCGACACCTCTCTGGAAACACCATATATTTT.

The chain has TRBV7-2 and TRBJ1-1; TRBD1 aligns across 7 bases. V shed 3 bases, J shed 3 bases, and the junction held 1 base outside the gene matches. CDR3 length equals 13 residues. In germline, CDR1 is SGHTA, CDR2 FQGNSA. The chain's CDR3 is CASSFQGDTEAFF. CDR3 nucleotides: TGTGCCAGCAGCTTTCAGGGGGACACTGAAGCTTTCTTT.

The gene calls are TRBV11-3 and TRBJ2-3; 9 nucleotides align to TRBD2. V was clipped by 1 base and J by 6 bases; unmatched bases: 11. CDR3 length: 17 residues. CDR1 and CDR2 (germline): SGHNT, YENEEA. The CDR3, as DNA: TGTGCCAGCAGCTTAGTGATTAGCGGGGGCCGTTTGGATACGCAGTATTTT. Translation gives CASSLVISGGRLDTQYF.

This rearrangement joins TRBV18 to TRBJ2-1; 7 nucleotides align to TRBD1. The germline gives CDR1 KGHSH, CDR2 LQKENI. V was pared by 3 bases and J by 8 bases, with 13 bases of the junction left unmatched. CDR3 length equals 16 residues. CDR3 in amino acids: CASSPEQGQIGHEQFF. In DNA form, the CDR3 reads TGTGCCAGCTCACCCGAACAGGGACAGATTGGACATGAGCAGTTCTTC.

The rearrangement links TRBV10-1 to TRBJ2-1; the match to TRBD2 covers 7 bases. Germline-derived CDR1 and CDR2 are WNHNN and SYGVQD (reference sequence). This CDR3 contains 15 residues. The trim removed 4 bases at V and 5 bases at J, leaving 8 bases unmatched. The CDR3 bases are TGCGCCAGCAGTGGGGGAGGGAGTAGCCACAATGAGCAGTTCTTC. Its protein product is CASSGGGSSHNEQFF.

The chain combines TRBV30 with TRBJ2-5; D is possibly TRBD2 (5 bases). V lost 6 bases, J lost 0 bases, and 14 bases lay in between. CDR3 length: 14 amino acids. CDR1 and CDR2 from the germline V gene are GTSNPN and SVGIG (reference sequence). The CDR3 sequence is CACHMTDYQETQYF. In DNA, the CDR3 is TGTGCCTGCCACATGACGGACTACCAAGAGACCCAGTACTTC.

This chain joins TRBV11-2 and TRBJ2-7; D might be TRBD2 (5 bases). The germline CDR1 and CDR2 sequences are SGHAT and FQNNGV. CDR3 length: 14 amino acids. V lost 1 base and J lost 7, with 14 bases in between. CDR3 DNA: TGTGCCAGCAGCTTAGGGAGGTGGGTGTCGGAGCAGTACTTC. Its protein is CASSLGRWVSEQYF. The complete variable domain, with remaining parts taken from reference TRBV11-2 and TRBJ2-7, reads EAGVAQSPRYKIIEKRQSVAFWCNPISGHATLYWYQQILGQGPKLLIQFQNNGVVDDSQLPKDRFSAERLKGVDSTLKIQPAKLEDSAVYLCASSLGRWVSEQYFGPGTRLTVT.

The chain's CDR3 is CASSLARAPLNTEAFF. The CDR3 DNA is TGCGCCAGCAGCTTGGCCAGGGCACCATTGAACACTGAAGCTTTCTTT. The J gene is TRBJ1-1, the V gene TRBV5-1; weak D call: TRBD1 (5 bases). Germline lookup yields CDR1 SGHRS and CDR2 YFSETQ. This CDR3 is built from 16 residues. Trimming removed 0 bases from V and 0 bases from J, with 12 bases in between.

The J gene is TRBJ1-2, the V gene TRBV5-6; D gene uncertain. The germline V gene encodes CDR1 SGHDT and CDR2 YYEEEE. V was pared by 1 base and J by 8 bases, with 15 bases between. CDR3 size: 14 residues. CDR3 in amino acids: CASSLQAPSAGYTF. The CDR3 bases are TGTGCCAGCAGCTTGCAGGCCCCATCGGCAGGCTACACCTTC.

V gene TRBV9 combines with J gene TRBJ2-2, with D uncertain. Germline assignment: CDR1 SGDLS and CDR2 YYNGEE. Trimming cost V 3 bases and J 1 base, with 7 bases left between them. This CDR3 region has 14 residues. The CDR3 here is CASSGTVNTGELFF. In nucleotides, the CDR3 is TGTGCCAGCAGCGGCACAGTGAACACCGGGGAGCTGTTTTTT.

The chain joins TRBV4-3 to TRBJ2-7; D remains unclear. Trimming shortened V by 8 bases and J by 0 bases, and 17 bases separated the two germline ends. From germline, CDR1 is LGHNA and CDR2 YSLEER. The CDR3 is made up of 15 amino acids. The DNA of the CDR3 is TGCGCCAGCTTATCCAGAGGAGTCCACTCCTACGAGCAGTACTTC. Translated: CASLSRGVHSYEQYF.

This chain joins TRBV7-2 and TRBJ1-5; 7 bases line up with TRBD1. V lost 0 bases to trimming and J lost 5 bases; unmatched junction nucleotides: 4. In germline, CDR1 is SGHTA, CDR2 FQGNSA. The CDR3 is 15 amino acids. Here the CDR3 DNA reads TGTGCCAGCAGCTTAGCCTCGACAGGGTATCAGCCCCAGCATTTT. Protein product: CASSLASTGYQPQHF.

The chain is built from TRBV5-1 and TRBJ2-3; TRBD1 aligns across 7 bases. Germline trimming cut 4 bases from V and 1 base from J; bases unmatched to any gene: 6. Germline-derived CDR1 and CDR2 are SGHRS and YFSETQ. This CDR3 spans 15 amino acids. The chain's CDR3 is CASSPRDRRTDTQYF. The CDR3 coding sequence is TGCGCCAGCAGCCCCCGGGACAGACGCACAGATACGCAGTATTTT. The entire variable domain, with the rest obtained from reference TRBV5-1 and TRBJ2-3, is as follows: KAGVTQTPRYLIKTRGQQVTLSCSPISGHRSVSWYQQTPGQGLQFLFEYFSETQRNKGNFPGRFSGRQFSNSRSEMNVSTLELGDSALYLCASSPRDRRTDTQYFGPGTRLTVL.

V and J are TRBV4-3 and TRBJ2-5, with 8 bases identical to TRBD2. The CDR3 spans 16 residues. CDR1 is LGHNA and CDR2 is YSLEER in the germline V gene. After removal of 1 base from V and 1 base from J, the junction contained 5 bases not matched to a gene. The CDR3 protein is CASSQGRGGPQETQYF. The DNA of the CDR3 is TGCGCCAGCAGCCAAGGGCGCGGGGGGCCCCAAGAGACCCAGTACTTC.

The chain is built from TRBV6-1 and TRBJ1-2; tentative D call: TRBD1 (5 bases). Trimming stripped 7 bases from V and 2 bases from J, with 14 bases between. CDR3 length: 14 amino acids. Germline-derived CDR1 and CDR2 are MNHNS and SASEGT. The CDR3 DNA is TGTGCCAGCATCCTGGCAGGGTCGAACTATGGCTACACCTTC. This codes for CASILAGSNYGYTF.

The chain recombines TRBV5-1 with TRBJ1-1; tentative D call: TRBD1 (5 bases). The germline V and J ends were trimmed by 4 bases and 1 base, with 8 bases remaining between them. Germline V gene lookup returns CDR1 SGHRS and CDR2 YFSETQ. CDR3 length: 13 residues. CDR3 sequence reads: CASSPGENTEAFF. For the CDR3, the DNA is TGCGCCAGCAGCCCGGGGGAGAACACTGAAGCTTTCTTT.

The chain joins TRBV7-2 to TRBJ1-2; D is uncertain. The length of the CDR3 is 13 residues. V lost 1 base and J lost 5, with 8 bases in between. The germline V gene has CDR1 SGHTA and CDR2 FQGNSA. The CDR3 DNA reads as TGTGCCAGCAGCTTAGGTCAACTTTATGGCTACACCTTC. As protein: CASSLGQLYGYTF.

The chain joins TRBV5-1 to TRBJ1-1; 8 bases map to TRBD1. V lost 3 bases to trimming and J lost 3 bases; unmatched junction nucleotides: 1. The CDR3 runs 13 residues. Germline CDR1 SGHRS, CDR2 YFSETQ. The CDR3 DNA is TGCGCCAGCAGCTCACAGGGGGACACTGAAGCTTTCTTT. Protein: CASSSQGDTEAFF.

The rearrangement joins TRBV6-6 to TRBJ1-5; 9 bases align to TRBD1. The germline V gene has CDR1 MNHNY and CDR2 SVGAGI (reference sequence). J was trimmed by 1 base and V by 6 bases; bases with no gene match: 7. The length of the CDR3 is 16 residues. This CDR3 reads CASSRSGQGSNQPQHF. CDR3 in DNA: TGTGCCAGCAGCCGATCTGGACAGGGGAGCAATCAGCCCCAGCATTTT.

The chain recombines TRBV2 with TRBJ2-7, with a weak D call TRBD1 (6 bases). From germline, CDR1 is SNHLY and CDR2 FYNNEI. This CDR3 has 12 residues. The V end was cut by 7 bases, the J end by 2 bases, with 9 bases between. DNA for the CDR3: TGTGCCAGCACAACAGGGACCTACGAGCAGTACTTC. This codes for CASTTGTYEQYF. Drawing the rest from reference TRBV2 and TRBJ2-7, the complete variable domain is EPEVTQTPSHQVTQMGQEVILRCVPISNHLYFYWYRQILGQKVEFLVSFYNNEISEKSEIFDDQFSVERPDGSNFTLKIRSTKLEDSAMYFCASTTGTYEQYFGPGTRLTVT.

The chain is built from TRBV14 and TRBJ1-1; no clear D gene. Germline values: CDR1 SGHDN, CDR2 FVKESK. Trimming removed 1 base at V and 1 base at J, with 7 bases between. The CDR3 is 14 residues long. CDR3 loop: CASSQVRGNTEAFF. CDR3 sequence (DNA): TGTGCCAGCAGCCAAGTTCGGGGGAACACTGAAGCTTTCTTT.

CDR3 residues: CASSAASYEQYF. DNA for the CDR3: TGTGCCAGCAGCGCCGCGTCCTACGAGCAGTACTTC. The V gene is TRBV11-3, the J gene TRBJ2-7; D unresolved. Germline lookup yields CDR1 SGHNT and CDR2 YENEEA. The CDR3 has 12 amino acids. V lost 5 bases and J 1 base, leaving 6 bases between the germline ends. Supplemented by reference TRBV11-3 and TRBJ2-7, the full variable domain reads EAGVVQSPRYKIIEKKQPVAFWCNPISGHNTLYWYLQNLGQGPELLIRYENEEAVDDSQLPKDRFSAERLKGVDSTLKIQPAELGDSAVYLCASSAASYEQYFGPGTRLTVT.

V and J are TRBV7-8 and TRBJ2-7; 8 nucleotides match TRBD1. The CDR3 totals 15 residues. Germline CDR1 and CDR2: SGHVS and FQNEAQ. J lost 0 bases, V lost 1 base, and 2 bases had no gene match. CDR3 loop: CASSLGTGFSYEQYF. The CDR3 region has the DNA TGTGCCAGCAGCTTAGGGACAGGGTTCTCCTACGAGCAGTACTTC.

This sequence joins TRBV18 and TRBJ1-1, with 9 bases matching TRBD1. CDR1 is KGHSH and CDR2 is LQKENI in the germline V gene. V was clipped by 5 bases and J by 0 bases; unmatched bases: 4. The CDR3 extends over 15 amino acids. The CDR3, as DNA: TGTGCCAGCTCAAGCGGGACAGGGTTGAACACTGAAGCTTTCTTT. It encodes CASSSGTGLNTEAFF.

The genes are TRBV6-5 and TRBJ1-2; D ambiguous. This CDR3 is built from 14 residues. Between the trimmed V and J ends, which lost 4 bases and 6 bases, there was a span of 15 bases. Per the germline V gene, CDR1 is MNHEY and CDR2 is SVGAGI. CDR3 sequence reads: CASSFLDQADGYTF. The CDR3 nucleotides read TGTGCCAGCAGTTTTCTCGACCAAGCGGATGGCTACACCTTC.

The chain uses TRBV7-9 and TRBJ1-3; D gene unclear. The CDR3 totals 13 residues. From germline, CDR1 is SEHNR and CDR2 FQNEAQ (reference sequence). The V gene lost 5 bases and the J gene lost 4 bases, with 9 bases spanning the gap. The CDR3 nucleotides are TGTGCCAGCAGCCGGGTAGGAGGAAACACCATATATTTT. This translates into CASSRVGGNTIYF. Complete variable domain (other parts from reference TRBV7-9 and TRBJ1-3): DTGVSQNPRHKITKRGQNVTFRCDPISEHNRLYWYRQTLGQGPEFLTYFQNEAQLEKSRLLSDRFSAERPKGSFSTLEIQRTEQGDSAMYLCASSRVGGNTIYFGEGSWLTVV.

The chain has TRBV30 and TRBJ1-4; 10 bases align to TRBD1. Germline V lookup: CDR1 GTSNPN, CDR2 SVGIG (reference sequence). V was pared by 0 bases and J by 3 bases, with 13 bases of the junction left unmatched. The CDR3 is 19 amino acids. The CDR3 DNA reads TGTGCCTGGAGTGTCTCCCGGACAGGGGGTTTTGCCCCTAATGAAAAACTGTTTTTT. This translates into CAWSVSRTGGFAPNEKLFF.